The entry below describes one TCR beta chain. This clonotype was counted once. What this receptor recognizes is not known. There are no base qualities to consult, and no much larger clone falls within one base. One read is thin evidence. Measured from the cysteine to the phenylalanine, the CDR3 is 13 residues long. The CDR3 DNA has 39 bases and is translated from base 1. From a lookup of the germline V gene (reference sequence), CDR1 and CDR2 are SEHNR and FQNEAQ. Trimming removed 5 bases from V and 4 bases from J, leaving 9 bases between the germline ends. This record comes from a study of CD8 T cells in Susac syndrome (dated by TCRdb to between 2019 and 2020). About the full investigation: Repertoire sequencing was used to test whether CD8+ T cell activation and differentiation in Susac syndrome was antigen driven. General study outcomes and caveats: The TCR sequencing and HLA analysis was acknowledged to have included a relatively small number of individuals.

RNA was extracted using the RNeasy kit, and about 0.5 to 1 microgram was reverse transcribed with random hexamers. The immunoSEQ multiplex PCR assay, covering 54 Vbeta and 13 Jbeta segments, was used to amplify TCR beta CDR3 regions. PCR amplification bias was corrected by using a synthetic template baseline for primer optimization and computational correction. On the study's bioinformatics: Reads were annotated to V, D and J genes according to IMGT and were analyzed with immunoSEQ Analyzer, with only productive sequences retained. Clonality was calculated as one minus the Shannon entropy normalized by log2 of the number of productive unique sequences. For each patient and control, public and private clones were evaluated within the 100 most prevalent clones. A clone was defined as Susac-specific if it was absent from the healthy and MS cohorts, from over a thousand published viral clones and from other ImmuneACCESS disease sequences. TCRdb ran its own pipeline on the public reads, namely fastp trimming at Q25 and MiXCR clone calling, and kept in-frame beta chains. Rows with one shared CDR3 protein collapse into an entry with the most common genes and DNA. V and J calls and clone size were set by TCRdb, not the authors. The sample records over 150,000 distinct CDR3 sequences, approximately 93% of which are singletons. Around 0.097% of the sample lies in the top ten.

Peripheral blood CD8+ and CD4+ T cells from healthy donors, Susac syndrome patients and multiple sclerosis patients were profiled using high-throughput TCR beta sequencing. Multiple sclerosis controls were treatment-naive patients with stable or active relapsing-remitting disease fulfilling revised McDonald criteria. Bulk CD8+ and CD4+ T cells were purified magnetically by negative isolation, whereas CD8+ TEMRA cells were enriched by FACS. Blood was drawn into EDTA tubes, processed within 24 hours, and PBMCs were isolated by density gradient centrifugation. PBMCs intended for TCR sequencing were cryopreserved in liquid nitrogen and were subsequently thawed in a 37 degrees C water bath. The sorted or isolated CD4+, CD8+ and CD8+ TEMRA cells reached a purity of at least 90%.

The TCR sequence derives from a human donor with multiple sclerosis. This receptor chain uses TRBV7-9 and TRBJ1-3; the D segment cannot be called with confidence. The specimen sequenced was CD4+ T cells from PBMCs. The DNA sequence is given as TGTGCCAGCAGCCCACCGGCGGGAAACACCATATATTTT. This codes for CASSPPAGNTIYF.